Detailed here is one T cell receptor (beta chain). Its antigen is still unknown. Per-base qualities were not stored, and no clone one base away is much larger. The data derive from a study of cytomegalovirus exposure and HLA in healthy donors (dated 2017 in TCRdb). About the investigation overall: An earlier analysis of some 550 of the donors reported 250 to 300 Gb of sequence data and some 120 million unique TCR beta sequences from 150 million to 200 million T cells. An early release that covered about 600 HLA-typed donors contained about 290 gigabases of sequencing data and about 93 million unique TCR sequences. Of the roughly 390 genotyped donors, roughly 80% fell in the genetic ancestry cluster associated with self-reported Caucasian donors. The study was designed to test whether signatures of past pathogen exposure could be identified by cataloging public T cell receptors. Using immunosequencing, the study profiled T cell repertoires from about 610 subjects and related those repertoires to cytomegalovirus serostatus. A separate validation cohort of roughly 120 different subjects was used in addition to the roughly 640-subject first cohort. High-throughput TCR immunosequencing, statistical association of individual TCRs with disease status, and machine learning were combined to predict cytomegalovirus infection status. A later analysis re-examined previously published TCR beta repertoires from about 670 donors and added high-resolution HLA genotyping to investigate patterns of TCR occurrence. In the later analysis, no new phenotypic data were used to find candidate immune exposures; instead, reliance was placed on TCR beta sequences and their occurrence across donors. In an earlier analysis of over 550 of the donors, high-throughput TCR beta sequencing was used to judge whether each TCR beta V gene segment behaved as functional or pseudogenic. Donor age, sex, ethnicity and CMV serostatus were collected together with the repertoire data. In a later genetic analysis, genome-wide SNP genotypes for about three fifths of the roughly 670 donors were used, and that subset was treated as a discovery cohort. Every discovery cohort repertoire had been produced on one sequencing platform. Both class I and class II loci were covered by HLA typing, at four-digit resolution. Typing coverage differed by locus: A, B, C, DRB1 and DQB1 were typed in roughly 620-630 donors, DQA1 in approximately 520, DPA1 in roughly 590, and DPB1 in 400 to 490. A handful of DR-DQ haplotypes were handled as single units for association and clustering because linkage in the cohort was strong. Across some 400 genotyped donors of the cohort, an average of approximately 220,000 unique TCR beta nucleotide sequences per donor were sequenced, and 15% to 20% of those sequences were non-productive. The paper's findings and limits, for the study overall: When HLA alleles, especially DR and DQ, strongly co-occurred, TCR associations were difficult to assign to individual alleles. Roughly 17 rarely observed V segments, including chromosome 9 orphons, were excluded from the earlier analysis of some 590 of the donors because counts were too low. In this cohort, only TCR beta chains were sequenced, and detectable features were limited by the absence of alpha or paired-chain data. A total of 150 to 200 TCR beta chains were listed by the study as associated with cytomegalovirus. The classifier was reported to diagnose cytomegalovirus status with high specificity and sensitivity in both the original cohort and the validation cohort. A later genetic analysis associated a missense DCLRE1C variant with V-gene and J-gene trimming of TCR beta chains, and an independent cohort replicated the association. According to a later analysis, most CMV-associated TCR beta chains appeared to be HLA-restricted, and the HLA associations seemed to be driven largely by CMV exposure. According to a later genetic analysis, donors in an Asian-associated ancestry cluster had fewer N-insertions in productive TCRs than the roughly 700-donor mean. In a later analysis, several top co-occurrence clusters were reported to appear linked to parvovirus B19, influenza, CMV and Epstein-Barr virus. Three of the identified cytomegalovirus-associated TCR beta chains were confirmed in vitro to be specific for cytomegalovirus antigens. A further reported finding was that TCR beta sequences accurately predicted the HLA-A and HLA-B alleles for most subjects in the first cohort. The only immune exposure information available for the cohort was CMV serostatus. A cluster of highly shared sequence variants was judged likely to be a technical artifact of the sequencing pipeline. Correlated functional status among segregating V segments might reflect linkage disequilibrium, but an unknown experimental factor could not be ruled out. In an earlier analysis of around 500 of the donors, most TCR beta V segments appeared in productive rearrangements about 87% or about 30% of the time, broadly matching IMGT annotations. Because the 87-base-pair reads could not distinguish some IMGT-functional V segments, including TRBV6-2 and TRBV6-3, those segments were excluded. Most TCR sequences were observed very rarely across donors, whereas some public TCRs were present in many individuals. It was suggested by the authors that the approach could potentially be generalized to other disease states and immunological phenotypes. Specific HLA alleles were associated with over 15,000 TCR beta sequences at a false discovery rate of 0.05 in a later analysis. A later analysis found that HLA-associated TCR beta chains were more clonally expanded and had lower generation probabilities than equally common non-associated chains. A later analysis found that TCR association rates varied across HLA loci, with DRB1 alleles showing the most associated TCRs and HLA-C alleles the fewest. The presence/absence analyses assumed that sequencing depth was roughly uniform across donors, and that assumption may not be true. Because some donors lacked HLA typing at each locus, the association tests relied only on the typed subset.

Library preparation employed the immunoSEQ multiplex PCR assay. For the multiplex PCR, a mixture combining 60 forward primers for TCR Vbeta segments and 13 reverse primers for TCR Jbeta segments was used. The CDR3 region of rearranged TCR beta genes was amplified from genomic DNA with a multiplex PCR assay. On the Illumina HiSeq System, the amplified TCR beta libraries were sequenced as 87-base-pair reads. The paper's processing steps were these. A later analysis counted 75 million to 100 million unique TCR beta chains across the 666 repertoires, and around 9.9 million of these chains were shared by at least two donors. A nearest-neighbor algorithm error-corrected the raw reads and collapsed the reads into unique sequences, merging closely related sequences to remove PCR and sequencing errors. Alignment of CDR3 sequences to IMGT reference sequences was used to assign V, D and J gene segments. For a sequence to be retained, at least a six-nucleotide match to both a V gene segment and a J gene segment was required. Rearrangements were classified as productive when the CDR3 lacked stop codons and remained in frame with V and J, and all other rearrangements were classified as non-productive. Following IMGT convention, CDR3 was defined as the stretch from the second conserved V-encoded cysteine to the conserved J-encoded phenylalanine. In an earlier analysis of more than 550 of the donors, sequences lacking an unambiguous match to a single V gene segment were excluded. An earlier analysis of around 600 of the donors classified V segments as functional when productive rearrangements were above 56.7% and as segregating when the standard deviation between donors was above 5%. A statistical classification framework was built to diagnose cytomegalovirus status from the catalog of TCR beta chain sequences. In a later analysis, V and J genes were assigned by comparing TCR nucleotide sequences against IMGT/GENE-DB human TR gene sequences. Using the TCRdist pipeline, a later analysis assigned CDR3 sequences along with most-parsimonious VDJ recombination scenarios. In a later analysis, every TCR beta chain was defined by the combination of its CDR3 amino acid sequence and its V-gene family, and reads without a unique V-gene family were dropped. As a way to deal with suspected cross-contamination and a sequencing artifact, a later analysis dropped 450 to 600 nucleotide sequences that were highly shared and had low generation probability. In a later analysis, a clonal expansion index for each public chain was calculated from normalized within-repertoire ranks of inferred template counts. Generation probabilities in a later analysis came from a VDJ recombination model fitted to out-of-frame rearrangements, and those results were checked against IGoR. Hypergeometric tests were used in a later analysis to score TCR-TCR, TCR-HLA and TCR-CMV co-occurrence, with a repertoire-size bias correction applied to the TCR pairs. In a later analysis, false discovery rates were estimated by permuting HLA or CMV assignments 20 times. In a later analysis, co-occurring TCRs were grouped using DBSCAN, with TCRdist sequence similarity added in when clustering inside HLA-allele-positive subsets. Repertoires with fewer than 30,000 or more than 120,000 public chains were left out of co-occurrence clustering, as were five repertoires with anomalous nucleotide sharing. TCRdb's version of the immuneACCESS table is confined to in-frame rearrangements and falls short of the full clone set. An unresolved V gene accounts for under half of the shortfall where checked; the remainder is of unknown origin. Clone size and V and J calls were adopted from that table, with D and trimming inferred from the DNA. The sample yields about 120,000 clones; around 86% were counted once. Together, the top ten hold around 1.9% of the sample.

The cohort comprised 666 healthy bone marrow donors. At the time of sampling, all cohort members were nominally healthy, though unrecorded immune exposures were likely present. The donor was CMV seronegative and belonged to the group of 352 seronegative cohort members. A peripheral blood sample was collected from each donor, and TCR beta sequencing was performed on peripheral blood mononuclear cells. Genomic DNA extraction from the blood cell samples was performed with the Qiagen DNeasy Blood Extraction Kit. Unmatched junction bases come to 9, with V trimmed by 4 bases and J by 3 bases. The CDR3, cysteine through phenylalanine, is 16 amino acids long. Of all the DNA, just the CDR3 is kept, 48 bases in frame from base 1. The germline V gene encodes CDR1 SGHDT and CDR2 YYEEEE.

The TCR comes from a man in his forties or fifties in good health and CMV-seronegative. Sequencing used PBMCs. The sequence joins TRBV5-6 to TRBJ2-3; the junction holds 9 bases that match TRBD1. The nucleotide sequence is TGTGCCAGCAGCGTTCGTATAGGGACAGGGACAGATACGCAGTATTTT. It encodes CASSVRIGTGTDTQYF.